This TCR beta chain was retrieved from a study of blood T cell repertoires in COVID-19. This clone is a singleton in its sample. Original handling: Cell counts per sample came from amplifying reference gene primers. This table comes from immunoSEQ multiplex PCR, and its TCRdb copy is limited to in-frame clones, with some not included. V, J and clone size were drawn from that table, and D and trimming were deduced from the DNA. Found here are about 250,000 clones, around four fifths of them singletons; the top ten hold roughly 8.8%. Sequenced sample: peripheral blood. This TCR was recovered from a middle-aged man with active or convalescent COVID-19.

This CDR3 is CASTGQRSPLHF. In DNA, the CDR3 is TGTGCCTCAACAGGGCAGCGCTCACCCCTCCACTTT. This chain connects TRBV30 to TRBJ1-6; D possibly corresponds to TRBD1 (6 bases). Germline CDR1 reads GTSNPN; CDR2 reads SVGIG (reference sequence). The CDR3 consists of 12 residues. Trimming cost V 7 bases and J 10 bases, with 14 bases left between them.